This T cell receptor beta chain was found in a study of cytomegalovirus exposure and HLA in healthy donors. The PCR used 60 Vbeta and 13 Jbeta primers. Here immunoSEQ multiplex PCR was the method, and the copy in TCRdb shows in-frame clones only, minus some. Found here are about 130,000 clones, roughly four fifths of them singletons; the top ten hold 1% to 1.5%. Specimen: PBMCs. The TCR was taken from a girl aged 2-10 years in good health and CMV-seronegative.

CDR3 nucleotide sequence: TGTGCCAGCAGCTTCTCCGGGACACCGAACACCGGGGAGCTGTTTTTT. Its translation: CASSFSGTPNTGELFF. The chain links TRBV7-2 to TRBJ2-2, with D possibly TRBD1 on 6 matching bases. In germline, CDR1 is SGHTA, CDR2 FQGNSA. The CDR3 totals 16 residues. Trimming removed 3 bases from V and 0 bases from J, with 11 bases in between.